The clone carrying this TCR beta chain was counted ten times or more. The target antigen is unknown. The sample belongs to a study of T cells in Graves' hyperthyroidism and ophthalmopathy. Overall study: Before any treatment, at initial diagnosis, peripheral blood was collected.

Researchers took RNA transcripts and amplified the TCR beta CDR3 regions from them. The HTBI primer set served for first-round RT-PCR of the TCR CDR3. MiXCR, run by TCRdb on the multiplex PCR reads, gives a single entry per CDR3 protein. The data show 300,000 to 500,000 distinct CDR3 sequences, about 14% seen once. V gave up 3 bases and J gave up 5 bases, with 8 bases separating them. Germline CDR1 and CDR2: SEHNR and FQNEAQ (reference sequence). The CDR3 has 13 amino acids. Exclusion of patients followed from uncontrolled infection, other autoimmune disease, pregnancy or lactation. On the basis of clinical symptoms, serum thyroxine and TRAb, thyroid ultrasound and orbital computed tomography, diagnoses were made. The study's findings and limits: A model of 13 V-J pairs discriminated ophthalmopathy from stable hyperthyroidism.

The rearrangement joins TRBV7-9 to TRBJ2-1; D gene unclear. The TCR comes from a man between 45 and 60 years old with Graves' ophthalmopathy. The sample consisted of blood. The CDR3 loop is CASSFSKNNEQFF. Here the CDR3 DNA reads TGTGCCAGCAGCTTTTCTAAGAACAATGAGCAGTTCTTC.